This T cell receptor (beta chain) is from a study of cytomegalovirus exposure and HLA in healthy donors. Study results and limitations: Among TCR beta chains, those listed as cytomegalovirus-associated numbered over 150. High sensitivity and specificity were reportedly achieved when the classifier diagnosed cytomegalovirus status.

On this clone itself: The antigen is unknown.

Some clones are missing from TCRdb's copy, which holds only in-frame ones; the method was immunoSEQ multiplex PCR. Of fewer than 85,000 clones in the sample, approximately 94% were seen once. The CDR3 has 16 residues. Trimming took 3 bases from V and 0 from J, leaving 15 bases between them. CDR1 and CDR2 from the germline V gene are SGDLS and YYNGEE. The gene calls are TRBV9 and TRBJ1-1; D unresolved. The sample taken for sequencing was PBMCs. This receptor was taken from a woman aged 18-29 years in good health and CMV-seronegative. CDR3 nucleotide sequence: TGTGCCAGCAGCGCGCGAGGCCCGTACATGAACACTGAAGCTTTCTTT. Protein product: CASSARGPYMNTEAFF.